A selection of T cell receptor beta chains follows, all from one sample in a study of control samples from healthy donors and cancer patients. The repertoire was sequenced with immunoSEQ multiplex PCR; TCRdb's copy has only in-frame clones and lacks some. The data show roughly 54,000 clones, 95% to 97% seen once. The specimen was blood. The source of these receptors is a woman in her 30s in good health. CDR3s include the opening cysteine and the closing phenylalanine or tryptophan. D genes are given only for firm matches. Where a row states a size, it is once, few, many or the class of an expanded clone; other rows omit it.

>TRBJ1-1|TRBD1|TRBV9|-
TGTGCCAGTGGGCCGGGACAGGGAATGAACACTGAAGCTTTCTTT
CASGPGQGMNTEAFF
>TRBJ2-3|TRBD2|TRBV7-9|once
TGTGCCAGCAGCGTAGGCTCTAGCGGGAGGCCCAGCACAGATACGCAGTATTTT
CASSVGSSGRPSTDTQYF
>TRBJ1-5|-|TRBV5-6|-
TGTGCCAGCAGCTTGAGTCAGCCCCAGCATTTT
CASSLSQPQHF
>TRBJ2-7|-|TRBV12-2|-
TGTGCAAGTCGCCCACTGACTAGCGGGAGTATGGTCTACGAGCAGTACTTC
CASRPLTSGSMVYEQYF
>TRBJ2-1|-|TRBV6-5|-
TGTGCCAGCACCACCCCCTCCTCCTACAATGAGCAGTTCTTC
CASTTPSSYNEQFF
>TRBJ2-3|-|TRBV27|-
TGTGCCAGCAGTTCAACGAGTAGTCCATCCACAGATACGCAGTATTTT
CASSSTSSPSTDTQYF
>TRBJ2-2|TRBD1|TRBV24-1|-
TGTGCCACCAGTACTGGCAGGGGGTACGGGGAGCTGTTTTTT
CATSTGRGYGELFF
>TRBJ1-2|-|TRBV6-5|-
TGTGCCAGCAGTACGGGCCCGGGGTATGGCTACACCTTC
CASSTGPGYGYTF
>TRBJ1-1|-|TRBV5-1|-
TGCGCCAGCAGTCTGGAGGGGACTGAAGCTTTCTTT
CASSLEGTEAFF
>TRBJ2-5|-|TRBV9|-
TGTGCCAGCAGCGAGGGGACGGCTTGGATGGAGACCCAGTACTTC
CASSEGTAWMETQYF
>TRBJ2-1|-|TRBV29-1|-
TGCAGCTCGGGTGAGGTAAATGAGCAGTTCTTC
CSSGEVNEQFF
>TRBJ2-5|-|TRBV5-4|-
TGTGCCAGCAGCCCGAGTGGGGGTACGGAGACCCAGTACTTC
CASSPSGGTETQYF
>TRBJ2-3|TRBD2|TRBV5-1|-
TGCGCCAGCAGCCGACCTAGCGGGAGACAAACAGATACGCAGTATTTT
CASSRPSGRQTDTQYF
>TRBJ2-3|-|TRBV19|-
TGTGCCAGTAGTTCGACAGGTGGCCGGTGGGATACGCAGTATTTT
CASSSTGGRWDTQYF
>TRBJ2-2|-|TRBV28|-
TGTGCCAGCAGTTTTAGGGCGAACACCGGGGAGCTGTTTTTT
CASSFRANTGELFF
>TRBJ1-1|-|TRBV19|-
TGTGCCAGTAGTATTATGGCGAACACTGAAGCTTTCTTT
CASSIMANTEAFF
>TRBJ2-7|TRBD2|TRBV15|-
TGTGCCACCGCGGTTAGCGGGGGGTCCTACGAGCAGTACTTC
CATAVSGGSYEQYF
>TRBJ2-2|TRBD2|TRBV12-5|-
TGTGCTAGTGGTTTGGTACTAACTAGCGGGAGGAGGACCGGGGAGCTGTTTTTT
CASGLVLTSGRRTGELFF
>TRBJ2-2|TRBD2|TRBV7-2|-
TGTGCCAGCAGCACCCTCCTAGCGGTGAACACCGGGGAGCTGTTTTTT
CASSTLLAVNTGELFF
>TRBJ2-1|TRBD2|TRBV3-1/TRBV3-2|-
TGTGCCAGCAGACCGCAACTAGCGGGGATATACAATGAGCAGTTCTTC
CASRPQLAGIYNEQFF
>TRBJ2-2|TRBD2|TRBV7-9|-
TGTGCCAGCAGCTTTTTCGGGACTACGAACACCGGGGAGCTGTTTTTT
CASSFFGTTNTGELFF
>TRBJ2-1|-|TRBV30|-
TGTGCCTGGAGTGGGGGGAGGCCCTACAATGAGCAGTTCTTC
CAWSGGRPYNEQFF
>TRBJ1-1|-|TRBV19|-
TGTGCCAGTAGTCCCGGGACGGGACTGAACACTGAAGCTTTCTTT
CASSPGTGLNTEAFF
>TRBJ2-7|-|TRBV10-3|-
TGTGCCATCAGTGACGAGGGGGTGGGCGGTACTAGCTCCTACGAGCAGTACTTC
CAISDEGVGGTSSYEQYF
>TRBJ1-5|-|TRBV19|-
TGTGCCAGTAGTAATCAAGGGTTTGGGGGTCAGCCCCAGCATTTT
CASSNQGFGGQPQHF
>TRBJ2-3|-|TRBV7-8|-
TGTGCCAGCAGCTTAGCGCTTGGAGAGTCAGATACGCAGTATTTT
CASSLALGESDTQYF
>TRBJ2-7|TRBD2|TRBV6-5|-
TGTGCCAGCAGCCACGGACTAGCGGACTACGAGCAGTACTTC
CASSHGLADYEQYF
>TRBJ2-1|-|TRBV9|-
TGTGCCAGCAGCGTAGCCAACAGGCCCAATGAGCAGTTCTTC
CASSVANRPNEQFF
>TRBJ2-3|-|TRBV7-6|-
TGTGCCAGCAGCTTAGAGGGGACGAATACGCAGTATTTT
CASSLEGTNTQYF